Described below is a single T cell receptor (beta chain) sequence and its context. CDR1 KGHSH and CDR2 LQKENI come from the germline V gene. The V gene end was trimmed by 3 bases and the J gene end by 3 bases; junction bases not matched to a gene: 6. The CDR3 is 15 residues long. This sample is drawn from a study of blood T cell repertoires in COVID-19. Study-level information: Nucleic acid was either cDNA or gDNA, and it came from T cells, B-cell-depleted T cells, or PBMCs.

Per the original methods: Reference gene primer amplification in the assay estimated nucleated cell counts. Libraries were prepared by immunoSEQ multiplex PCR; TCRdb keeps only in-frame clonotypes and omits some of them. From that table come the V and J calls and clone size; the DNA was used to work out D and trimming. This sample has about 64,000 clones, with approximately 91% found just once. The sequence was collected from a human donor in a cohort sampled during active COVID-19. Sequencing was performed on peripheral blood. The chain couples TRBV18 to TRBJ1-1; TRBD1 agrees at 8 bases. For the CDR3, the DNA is TGTGCCAGCTCACCGACAGGGGAGGTGGACACTGAAGCTTTCTTT. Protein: CASSPTGEVDTEAFF.